This T cell receptor (beta chain) was found in a study of tumor-infiltrating lymphocytes in glioblastoma multiforme. Germline CDR1 is DFQATT and CDR2 is SNEGSKA (reference sequence). The CDR3 loop spans 16 amino acids. Comment on this clonotype: The conserved closing phenylalanine or tryptophan is absent in this CDR3, likely reflecting a read error.

Three nested ARM-PCR rounds with V-beta and C-beta primers built TCRB libraries. From the multiplex PCR reads, TCRdb called clonotypes with MiXCR, one entry per CDR3 protein. The sample lists about 32,000 distinct CDR3 sequences, under 70% occurring once. The rearrangement uses TRBV20-1 and TRBJ1-2; 7 nucleotides agree with TRBD1. This TCR came from a male donor with glioblastoma. Sequenced sample: brain tumor tissue. The CDR3 coding sequence is TGCATTGCTAGAGATCCGGGACAGCCCTACCTCTATGGCTACACCCTC. Its translation is CIARDPGQPYLYGYTL.